This entry describes one TCR beta chain. The antigen is unknown. The data belong to a study of blood T cells in healthy people across ages. Study-wide results and limits: A strong correlation was found between TCR beta diversity and the percentage of naive T cells.

The CDR3 runs 18 residues. CDR1 and CDR2 from the germline V gene are LGHNA and YSLEER. Next came a second PCR, run for about 6 to 11 cycles, which used a sample-barcoded 5' primer along with a J-beta primer mix. Unique molecular identifiers of 12 random nucleotides labeled each cDNA. TCRdb reanalysed the 5' RACE reads using MiXCR and keeps one entry per CDR3 protein. Among under 1,000,000 distinct CDR3 sequences listed, 35% to 50% were seen once. Donors ranged from 6 to 90 years old and were healthy Caucasians in Russia. There were at least 5.5 micrograms of total RNA extracted from every sample. The V gene is TRBV4-3, the J gene TRBJ2-7; TRBD1 is a possible D gene (5 bases). The closer fit of TRBJ2-5 to the DNA end suggests the J call may be wrong. This receptor was obtained from a man at least 80 years old in good health. Material for sequencing was blood. The CDR3 DNA reads as TGCGCCAGCAGTCAGACTTACAGGTCCCCACAGGACCAAGAGACCCAGTACTTC. Translating gives CASSQTYRSPQDQETQYF.